This TCR beta chain derives from a study of blood T cell repertoires in COVID-19. Methods used by the authors: The assay estimated nucleated cells by amplifying reference gene primers. The assay was immunoSEQ multiplex PCR, and TCRdb's table has in-frame clones only and misses some. The V and J calls and the clone size are those of that table, but D and trimming were determined from the DNA. The profile shows 150,000 to 200,000 clones, over 75% of them singletons. V lost 3 bases to trimming and J lost 5 bases; unmatched junction nucleotides: 19. CDR3 length: 19 amino acids. Germline V gene sequence: CDR1 SNHLY, CDR2 FYNNEI.

The sequence came from a woman younger than 30 who had recovered from COVID-19. This chain joins TRBV2 and TRBJ2-3, with TRBD2 matching over 8 bases. The sequencing input was PBMCs or T cells enriched from blood (not recorded which). CDR3 bases: TGTGCCAGCAGTGAGAGGGGGTTGGCCCGTAGCGGGAATCAAGATACGCAGTATTTT. The encoded protein is CASSERGLARSGNQDTQYF.